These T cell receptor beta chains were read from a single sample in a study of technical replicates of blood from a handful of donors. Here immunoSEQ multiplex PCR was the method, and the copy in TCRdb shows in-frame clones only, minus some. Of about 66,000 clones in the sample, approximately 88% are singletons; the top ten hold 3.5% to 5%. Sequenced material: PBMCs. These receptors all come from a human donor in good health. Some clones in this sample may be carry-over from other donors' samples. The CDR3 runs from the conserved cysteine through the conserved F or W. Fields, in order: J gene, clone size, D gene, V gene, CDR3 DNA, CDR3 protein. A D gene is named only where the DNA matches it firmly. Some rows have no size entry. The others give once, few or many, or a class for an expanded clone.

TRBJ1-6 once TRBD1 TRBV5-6 TGTGCCAGCAGTCATCCAGGGGGCGGTTCACCCCTCCACTTT CASSHPGGGSPLHF
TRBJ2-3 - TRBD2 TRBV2 TGTGCCAGCAGTGTAACTAGCGGCTACACAGATACGCAGTATTTT CASSVTSGYTDTQYF
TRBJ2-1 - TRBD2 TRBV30 TGTGCCTGGAGTACCCTAGCGGGAAGAGCGAGCTCCTACAATGAGCAGTTCTTC CAWSTLAGRASSYNEQFF
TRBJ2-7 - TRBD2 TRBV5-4 TGTGCCAGCAGCGTTGGGGGGCCTAGCGGGACCTCGAGCTCCTACGAGCAGTACTTC CASSVGGPSGTSSSYEQYF
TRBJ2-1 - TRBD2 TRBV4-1 TGCGCCAGCAGCCAAACCGGGACTAGCGGGTTCGTCTATGAGCAGTTCTTC CASSQTGTSGFVYEQFF
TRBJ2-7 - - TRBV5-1 TGCGCCAGCAGAGCGCGCGGGGCCGCGGGCGAGCAGTACTTC CASRARGAAGEQYF
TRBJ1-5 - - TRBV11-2 TGTGCCAGCAGCTCAGACAGGAACAATCAGCCCCAGCATTTT CASSSDRNNQPQHF
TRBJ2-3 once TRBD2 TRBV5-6 TGTGCCAGCAGCACGGCGGGAGGCACAGATACGCAGTATTTT CASSTAGGTDTQYF
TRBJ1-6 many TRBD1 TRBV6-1 TGTGCCAGCAGTTTTACAGGGGGTGGGAATTCACCCCTCCACTTT CASSFTGGGNSPLHF
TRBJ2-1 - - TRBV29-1 TGCAGCGTCGCGGGACTCCTTTGGACCCATGAGCAGTTCTTC CSVAGLLWTHEQFF
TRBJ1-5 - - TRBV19 TGTGCAATTTCACAGGACAAGGGCAATCAGCCCCAGCATTTT CAISQDKGNQPQHF
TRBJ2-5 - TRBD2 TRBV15 TGTGCCACCGGCACGTGGGGGGGAAAGACCCAGTACTTC CATGTWGGKTQYF
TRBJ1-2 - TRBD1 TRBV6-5 TGTGCCAGCAGTTACCGGGACAGGGTTTATGGCTACACCTTC CASSYRDRVYGYTF
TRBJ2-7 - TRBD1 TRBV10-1 TGCGCCAGCAGTGACTCCGGGACAGGGGGCGAGCAGTACTTC CASSDSGTGGEQYF
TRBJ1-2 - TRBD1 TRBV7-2 TGTGCCAGCAGCGCACATACCGGGACAGCTAACTATGGCTACACCTTC CASSAHTGTANYGYTF
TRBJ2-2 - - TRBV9 TGTGCCAGCAGCGTAGTCAGCACCGGGGAGCTGTTTTTT CASSVVSTGELFF